This passage covers 28 T cell receptor beta chains from one sample sequenced in a study of blood T cell repertoires in COVID-19. Clones were read by immunoSEQ multiplex PCR, and TCRdb kept only the in-frame ones, dropping some. The table lists approximately 73,000 clones, 89% of them singletons. The sequenced sample consisted of peripheral blood. These receptors were obtained from an elderly man with acute or convalescent COVID-19.

CDR3 loop: CASSIGGLRTEAFF. DNA of the CDR3: TGTGCCAGTAGTATCGGCGGGTTAAGGACTGAAGCTTTCTTT. The rearrangement uses TRBV19 and TRBJ1-1; no reliable D call. The length of the CDR3 is 14 residues. Trimming took 3 bases from V and 5 from J, leaving 13 bases between them. Looked up from germline, CDR1 is LNHDA and CDR2 is SQIVND (reference sequence).

The rearrangement uses TRBV5-1 and TRBJ2-1; D is possibly TRBD1 (8 bases). Per the germline V gene, CDR1 is SGHRS and CDR2 is YFSETQ. Trimming pared 3 bases from V and 6 bases from J, leaving 16 bases between. This CDR3 is built from 15 residues. This CDR3 is CASSWVTGEGNEQFF. CDR3 DNA: TGCGCCAGCAGCTGGGTGACAGGGGAGGGCAATGAGCAGTTCTTC.

The V call is TRBV30, the J call TRBJ2-5, with a possible D match to TRBD1 (6 bases). Germline V gene sequence: CDR1 GTSNPN, CDR2 SVGIG (reference sequence). V lost 5 bases and J 7 bases, leaving 17 bases between the germline ends. The CDR3 covers 13 residues. The CDR3 DNA reads TGTGCCTGGCAGCAAGGGGGAGTAGGGACCCAGTACTTC. Amino acids: CAWQQGGVGTQYF.

This clone was observed a single time. The chain joins TRBV29-1 to TRBJ2-5, with a tentative D call TRBD2 (7 bases). Trimming cost V 4 bases and J 6 bases, with 18 bases left between them. The CDR3 is made up of 14 amino acids. Germline V lookup: CDR1 SQVTM, CDR2 ANQGSEA. The chain's CDR3 is CSVGGRGSLKTQYF. The CDR3 DNA is TGCAGCGTTGGGGGGCGCGGGAGTCTGAAGACCCAGTACTTC.

The V and J genes are TRBV7-2 and TRBJ1-2; 9 bases line up with TRBD1. Germline V gene lookup returns CDR1 SGHTA and CDR2 FQGNSA. The V gene end was trimmed by 5 bases and the J gene end by 2 bases; junction bases not matched to a gene: 3. This CDR3 has 14 amino acids. CDR3 residues: CASSPGQGNYGYTF. CDR3 bases: TGTGCCAGCAGCCCGGGACAGGGAAACTATGGCTACACCTTC.

The DNA for the CDR3 is TGTGCCAGTAGTACCGGGACAGGATACAATGAGCAGTTCTTC. It yields the protein CASSTGTGYNEQFF. This chain uses TRBV19 with TRBJ2-1, with TRBD1 matching over 8 bases. The V gene end was trimmed by 4 bases and the J gene end by 4 bases; junction bases not matched to a gene: 3. CDR3 size: 14 residues. Germline assignment: CDR1 LNHDA and CDR2 SQIVND (reference sequence).

The rearrangement joins TRBV7-9 to TRBJ2-5, with TRBD1 identical over 10 bases. Unmatched junction bases numbered 3, after V lost 5 bases and J lost 0 bases. Germline V CDR1 and CDR2: SEHNR, FQNEAQ (reference sequence). The CDR3 sequence is 15 residues long. In DNA, the CDR3 is TGTGCCAGCAGCCCGGGACAGGGGTACCAAGAGACCCAGTACTTC. Translated: CASSPGQGYQETQYF.

The V gene is TRBV6-5, the J gene TRBJ1-1, with D perhaps TRBD1 (6 bases). Deletions cut 2 bases from V and 4 bases from J, with 17 bases between. This CDR3 region has 16 residues. CDR1 is MNHEY and CDR2 is SVGAGI in the germline V gene. The CDR3 bases are TGTGCCAGCAGTTACAGGGGCACAGGGAGGGCCACTGAAGCTTTCTTT. This gives the protein CASSYRGTGRATEAFF.

The genes are TRBV3-1 (or the pseudogene TRBV3-2) and TRBJ2-5; 7 bases match TRBD1. Trimming at V came to 2 bases and at J to 1 base, leaving 4 bases not matched to a gene. Germline assignment: CDR1 LGHDT and CDR2 YNNKEL (reference sequence). The CDR3 spans 15 residues. The CDR3 loop reads CASSQRGQIQETQYF. Written as DNA, the CDR3 is TGTGCCAGCAGCCAAAGGGGACAGATCCAAGAGACCCAGTACTTC.

J is TRBJ2-7 and V is TRBV3-1 (or the pseudogene TRBV3-2); possibly TRBD1 for D (5 bases). This CDR3 has 15 residues. The ends were cut back, 1 base at V and 2 bases at J, with 12 bases in the middle. Germline assignment: CDR1 LGHDT and CDR2 YNNKEL (reference sequence). DNA of the CDR3: TGTGCCAGCAGCCAAGTATTAAGGGGAACCTACGAGCAGTACTTC. Amino acids: CASSQVLRGTYEQYF.

The chain is built from TRBV2 and TRBJ2-3, with TRBD2 matching 10 bases. There are 14 residues in the CDR3. Germline loops: CDR1 SNHLY, CDR2 FYNNEI. The trim removed 9 bases at V and 0 bases at J, leaving 3 bases unmatched. CDR3 loop: CASLAGASTDTQYF. The DNA for the CDR3 is TGTGCCAGTCTAGCGGGGGCTAGCACAGATACGCAGTATTTT.

CDR3 DNA sequence: TGCGCCAGCAGCTTGGCCAGGACTAGCGACAATGAGCAGTTCTTC. This codes for CASSLARTSDNEQFF. The chain recombines TRBV5-1 with TRBJ2-1; 9 nucleotides match TRBD2. Germline V lookup: CDR1 SGHRS, CDR2 YFSETQ. V was pared by 0 bases and J by 5 bases, with 3 bases of the junction left unmatched. The CDR3 is 15 amino acids. Looking up the rest from reference TRBV5-1 and TRBJ2-1 gives the full variable domain: KAGVTQTPRYLIKTRGQQVTLSCSPISGHRSVSWYQQTPGQGLQFLFEYFSETQRNKGNFPGRFSGRQFSNSRSEMNVSTLELGDSALYLCASSLARTSDNEQFFGPGTRLTVL.

The V gene is TRBV5-1, the J gene TRBJ1-2, with 7 bases fitting TRBD1. The germline V gene has CDR1 SGHRS and CDR2 YFSETQ. The CDR3 sequence is 15 residues long. V shed 4 bases, J shed 1 base, and the junction held 7 bases outside the gene matches. CDR3 sequence: CASSINRGINYGYTF. The CDR3 DNA reads TGCGCCAGCAGCATAAACAGGGGTATTAACTATGGCTACACCTTC.

This clone was counted once. V is TRBV2 and J is TRBJ1-4; possibly TRBD1 for D (6 bases). This CDR3 region has 15 residues. Deletions cut 2 bases from V and 8 bases from J, with 15 bases between. Germline CDR1 reads SNHLY; CDR2 reads FYNNEI. The CDR3 sequence: CASSEMGAPGEKLFF. DNA of the CDR3: TGTGCCAGCAGTGAAATGGGGGCGCCGGGCGAAAAACTGTTTTTT.

This clone was seen a single time. This chain connects TRBV9 to TRBJ2-7; 11 bases map to TRBD2. J was trimmed by 5 bases and V by 0 bases; bases with no gene match: 4. CDR3 length: 15 amino acids. Germline lookup yields CDR1 SGDLS and CDR2 YYNGEE. The CDR3 DNA is TGTGCCAGCAGCGTAGGGCTAGCGGGGGGTGACGAGCAGTACTTC. This encodes CASSVGLAGGDEQYF.

The chain is built from TRBV5-7 and TRBJ2-3; 7 bases are a match to TRBD1. TRBV5-7 is placed among ORFs of uncertain function. The CDR3 has 17 residues. Trimming took 3 bases from V and 2 from J; bases not matched to a gene: 12. The CDR3 here is CASSWGTGEWPTDTQYF. The CDR3 region has the DNA TGTGCCAGCAGCTGGGGAACAGGGGAATGGCCCACAGATACGCAGTATTTT.

The chain combines TRBV7-2 with TRBJ1-1; no clear D gene. Germline CDR1 and CDR2: SGHTA and FQGNSA. CDR3 size: 13 residues. Trimming pared 2 bases from V and 3 bases from J, leaving 7 bases between. In DNA form, the CDR3 reads TGTGCCAGCAGCTTAATGAGGGACACTGAAGCTTTCTTT. Translation gives CASSLMRDTEAFF.

V usage is TRBV15 and J usage is TRBJ1-1, with D perhaps matching TRBD1 (5 bases). Germline loops: CDR1 LNHNV, CDR2 YYDKDF (reference sequence). Trimming cost V 4 bases and J 3 bases, with 6 bases left between them. The length of the CDR3 is 12 residues. DNA for the CDR3: TGTGCCACCAGCACAGGGTACACTGAAGCTTTCTTT. Translating gives CATSTGYTEAFF. The entire variable domain, with the rest obtained from reference TRBV15 and TRBJ1-1, is as follows: DAMVIQNPRYQVTQFGKPVTLSCSQTLNHNVMYWYQQKSSQAPKLLFHYYDKDFNNEADTPDNFQSRRPNTSFCFLDIRSPGLGDTAMYLCATSTGYTEAFFGQGTRLTVV.

This chain connects TRBV5-5 to TRBJ1-4, with 9 bases aligning to TRBD1. CDR3 length equals 14 residues. The V gene's germline CDR1 is SGHKS and CDR2 YYEKEE (reference sequence). With 0 bases clipped from V and 6 bases from J, the junction kept 0 bases outside the gene matches. The CDR3 is CASSLDRGHEKLFF. The CDR3 DNA reads as TGTGCCAGCAGCTTGGACAGGGGGCATGAAAAACTGTTTTTT.

This chain's CDR3 is CASSQSSQQGEQYF. Here the CDR3 DNA reads TGCGCCAGCAGTCAATCGTCCCAGCAGGGCGAGCAGTACTTC. The V and J genes are TRBV23-1 and TRBJ2-7; D may be TRBD1 (5 bases). TRBV23-1 belongs to the ORF category, with a function that is uncertain. The CDR3 spans 14 residues. Trimming took 0 bases from V and 6 from J, leaving 12 bases between them.

The chain is built from TRBV6-5 and TRBJ1-6; 8 bases fit TRBD1. Per the germline V gene, CDR1 is MNHEY and CDR2 is SVGAGI. The length of the CDR3 is 14 residues. Trimming at V came to 4 bases and at J to 10 bases, leaving 6 bases not matched to a gene. This CDR3 is CASSWTGRGSPLHF. Here the CDR3 DNA reads TGTGCCAGCAGTTGGACAGGGCGTGGGTCACCCCTCCACTTT.

This chain links TRBV9 with TRBJ1-1; 11 nucleotides agree with TRBD1. The CDR3 runs to 17 residues. Germline V CDR1 and CDR2: SGDLS, YYNGEE. J lost 4 bases, V lost 6 bases, and 14 bases had no gene match. CDR3 nucleotide sequence: TGTGCCAGCACCAAATATCCGGGACAGGGGGTGAGCACTGAAGCTTTCTTT. It yields the protein CASTKYPGQGVSTEAFF.

The J gene is TRBJ1-2, the V gene TRBV12-3 or TRBV12-4; D gene ambiguous. V dropped 8 bases and J dropped 8 bases, with 12 bases sitting between them. CDR3 length: 11 amino acids. This CDR3 is CASSEGGGYTF. The CDR3 DNA reads as TGTGCCAGCTCTGAGGGAGGGGGCTACACCTTC.

This clone was observed a handful of times. This sequence joins TRBV5-1 and TRBJ2-2; no clear D. CDR1 is SGHRS and CDR2 is YFSETQ in the germline V gene. V lost 0 bases and J 1 base, leaving 4 bases between the germline ends. This CDR3 is 14 amino acids long. The CDR3 DNA is TGCGCCAGCAGCTTGGGACAGAACACCGGGGAGCTGTTTTTT. Amino acid sequence: CASSLGQNTGELFF.

The chain uses TRBV12-3 or TRBV12-4 and TRBJ1-2; TRBD1 aligns across 8 bases. This CDR3 contains 13 residues. The V and J ends lost 10 bases and 6 bases, in that order; junction bases with no gene match: 10. The CDR3 protein is CATTAGGWNGYTF. The CDR3 coding sequence is TGTGCCACCACTGCAGGGGGCTGGAATGGCTACACCTTC.

The chain has TRBV20-1 and TRBJ2-1, with D unresolved. Trimming cost V 0 bases and J 8 bases, with 5 bases left between them. This CDR3 spans 11 amino acids. Germline values: CDR1 DFQATT, CDR2 SNEGSKA (reference sequence). CDR3 coding DNA: TGCAGTGCTAGAGAGGCTCATGAGCAGTTCTTC. Translating gives CSAREAHEQFF.

The chain combines TRBV6-6 with TRBJ1-1, with D perhaps matching TRBD1 (6 bases). The CDR3 spans 14 residues. Between the trimmed V and J ends, which lost 7 bases and 5 bases, there was a span of 17 bases. Germline-derived CDR1 and CDR2 are MNHNY and SVGAGI (reference sequence). The CDR3 DNA sequence: TGTGCCAGCACCCTCCCTGGGGGCAGGACTGAAGCTTTCTTT. Amino acid sequence: CASTLPGGRTEAFF.

The chain uses TRBV2 and TRBJ1-6, with unresolved D. CDR1 is SNHLY and CDR2 is FYNNEI in the germline V gene. Between the trimmed V and J ends, which lost 6 bases and 7 bases, there was a span of 19 bases. The CDR3 covers 16 residues. For the CDR3, the DNA is TGTGCCAGCAGCTCGCGATCGGGAAGAACCAATTCACCCCTCCACTTT. This translates into CASSSRSGRTNSPLHF.